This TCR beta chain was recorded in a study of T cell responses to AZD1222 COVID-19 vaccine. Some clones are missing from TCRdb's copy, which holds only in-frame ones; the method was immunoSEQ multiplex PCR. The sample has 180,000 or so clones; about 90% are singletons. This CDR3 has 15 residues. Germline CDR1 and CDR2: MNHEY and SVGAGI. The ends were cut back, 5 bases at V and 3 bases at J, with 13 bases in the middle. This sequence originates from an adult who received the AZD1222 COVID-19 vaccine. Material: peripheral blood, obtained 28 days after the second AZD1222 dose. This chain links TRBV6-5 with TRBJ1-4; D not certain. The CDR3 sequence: CASSTQLEANEKLFF. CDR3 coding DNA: TGTGCCAGCAGTACGCAATTGGAGGCTAATGAAAAACTGTTTTTT.